This TCR beta chain originates from a study of graft-versus-host responses after intestinal transplantation. The overall study: Tacrolimus and steroids were given for about three years to all recipients after anti-thymocyte globulin induction.

As for this clone: Its antigen is currently unknown. Its ends do not fully match the called genes, so a read error is possible.

Clones were sequenced by immunoSEQ multiplex PCR, and TCRdb holds only the in-frame ones, with some missing. The data hold more than 12,000 clones, with around 70% observed a single time. Intraepithelial plus lamina propria lymphocytes were released by processing graft tissue. Notes on the study in general: Among recipient marrow samples, GvH clones were found; some appeared first in ileum or blood. Clonal ratios of graft-versus-host to host-versus-graft in allografts were high for patients exhibiting graft-donor T cell macrochimerism.

The CDR3 is 11 residues long. Germline CDR1 is DFQATT and CDR2 is SNEGSKA (reference sequence). The chain uses TRBV20-1 and TRBJ2-1, with D uncertain. This receptor was obtained from a human patient who received an intestinal transplant, so some T cells may come from the graft donor. The sequencing here drew on ileum tissue, taken approximately 780 days after intestinal transplantation. Written as DNA, the CDR3 is TGCAGTTCTAGAGAATACAATGAGCAGTTCTTC. It encodes CSSREYNEQFF.